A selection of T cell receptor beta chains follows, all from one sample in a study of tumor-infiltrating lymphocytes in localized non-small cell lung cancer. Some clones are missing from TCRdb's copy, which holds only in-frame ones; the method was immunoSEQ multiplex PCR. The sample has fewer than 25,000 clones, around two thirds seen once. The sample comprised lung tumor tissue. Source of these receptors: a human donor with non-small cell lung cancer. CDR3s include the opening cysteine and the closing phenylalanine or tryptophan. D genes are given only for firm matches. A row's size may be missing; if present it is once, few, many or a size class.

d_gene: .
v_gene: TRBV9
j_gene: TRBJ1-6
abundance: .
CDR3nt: TGTGCCAGCAGCCGATCTGGGGGCACCGAAAGATCCCTCCACTTT
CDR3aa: CASSRSGGTERSLHF

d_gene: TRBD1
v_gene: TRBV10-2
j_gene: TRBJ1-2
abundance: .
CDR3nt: TGCGCCAGCGGGACAGGAGTCTTTATGGCTGGCTACACCTTC
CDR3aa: CASGTGVFMAGYTF

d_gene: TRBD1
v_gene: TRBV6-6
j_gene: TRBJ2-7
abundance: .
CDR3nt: TGTGCCAGCAGTTACACCGGACAGGGGTCCTACGAGCAGTACTTC
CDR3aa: CASSYTGQGSYEQYF

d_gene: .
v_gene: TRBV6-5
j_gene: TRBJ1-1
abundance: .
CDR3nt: TGTGCCAGCATAGGACTGAACACTGAAGCTTTCTTT
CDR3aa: CASIGLNTEAFF

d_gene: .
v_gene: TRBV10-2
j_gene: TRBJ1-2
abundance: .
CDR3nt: TGCGCCAGCAGCGCCCTGCGGGGGGACTATGGCTACACCTTC
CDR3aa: CASSALRGDYGYTF

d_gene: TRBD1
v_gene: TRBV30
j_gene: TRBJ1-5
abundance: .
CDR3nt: TGTGCCTGGAGTCAGGGGGACAATCAGCCCCAGCATTTT
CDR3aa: CAWSQGDNQPQHF

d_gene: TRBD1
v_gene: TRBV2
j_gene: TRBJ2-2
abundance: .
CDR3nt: TGTGCCAGCAGTTCCCAGGGGGCTTCAAACACCGGGGAGCTGTTTTTT
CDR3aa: CASSSQGASNTGELFF

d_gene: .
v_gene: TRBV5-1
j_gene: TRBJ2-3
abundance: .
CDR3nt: TGCGCCAGCACCCGGGGCGGCACAGATACGCAGTATTTT
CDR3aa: CASTRGGTDTQYF

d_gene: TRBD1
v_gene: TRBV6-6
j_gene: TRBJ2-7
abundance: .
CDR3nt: TGTGCCAGCAACGACGCCCACAGGGGTGGTTACGAGCAGTACTTC
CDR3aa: CASNDAHRGGYEQYF

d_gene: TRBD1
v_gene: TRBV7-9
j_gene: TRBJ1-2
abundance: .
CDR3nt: TGTGCCAGCAGCTTAGCAAGTACTAAGGGGGCCCATGGCTACACCTTC
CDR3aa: CASSLASTKGAHGYTF

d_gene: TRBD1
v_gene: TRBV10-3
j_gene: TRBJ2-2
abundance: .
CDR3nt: TGTGCCATCAGCAGGGGGCCGGACACCGGGGAGCTGTTTTTT
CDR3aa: CAISRGPDTGELFF

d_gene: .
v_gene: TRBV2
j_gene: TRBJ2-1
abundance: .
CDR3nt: TGTGCCAGCAGTAAACGGGACTCTTCGAGCTCCTACAATGAGCAGTTCTTC
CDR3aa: CASSKRDSSSSYNEQFF

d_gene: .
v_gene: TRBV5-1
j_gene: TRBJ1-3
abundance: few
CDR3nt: TGCGCCAGCAGCTTTGGGGGTGGATCTGGAAACACCATATATTTT
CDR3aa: CASSFGGGSGNTIYF

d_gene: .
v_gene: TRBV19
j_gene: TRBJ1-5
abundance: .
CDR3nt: TGTGCCAGTAGTCGGGACAAGGGCAAGAATCAGCCCCAGCATTTT
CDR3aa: CASSRDKGKNQPQHF